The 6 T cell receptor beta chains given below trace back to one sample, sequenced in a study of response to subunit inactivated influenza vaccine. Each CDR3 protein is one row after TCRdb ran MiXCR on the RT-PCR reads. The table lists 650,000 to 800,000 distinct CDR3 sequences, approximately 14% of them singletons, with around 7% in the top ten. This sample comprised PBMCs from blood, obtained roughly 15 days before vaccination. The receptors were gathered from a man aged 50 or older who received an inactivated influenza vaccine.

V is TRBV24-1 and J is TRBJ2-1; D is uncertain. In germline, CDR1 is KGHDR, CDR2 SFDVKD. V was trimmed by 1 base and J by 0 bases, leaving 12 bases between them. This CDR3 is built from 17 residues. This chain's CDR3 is CATSDLAGVSSYNEQFF. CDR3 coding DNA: TGTGCCACCAGTGATTTAGCCGGAGTAAGCTCCTACAATGAGCAGTTCTTC.

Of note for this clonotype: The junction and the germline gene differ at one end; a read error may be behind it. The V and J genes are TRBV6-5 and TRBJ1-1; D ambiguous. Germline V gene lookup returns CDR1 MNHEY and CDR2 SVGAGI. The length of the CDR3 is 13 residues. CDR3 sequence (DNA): TGTGCCAGCATTTACCGCCAGAACACTGAAGCTTTCTTT. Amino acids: CASIYRQNTEAFF.

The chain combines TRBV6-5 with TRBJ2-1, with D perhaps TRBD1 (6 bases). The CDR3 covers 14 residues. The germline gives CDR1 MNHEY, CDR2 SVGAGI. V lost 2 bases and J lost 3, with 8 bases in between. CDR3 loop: CASSYGQNYNEQFF. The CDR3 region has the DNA TGTGCCAGCAGTTACGGACAGAACTACAATGAGCAGTTCTTC.

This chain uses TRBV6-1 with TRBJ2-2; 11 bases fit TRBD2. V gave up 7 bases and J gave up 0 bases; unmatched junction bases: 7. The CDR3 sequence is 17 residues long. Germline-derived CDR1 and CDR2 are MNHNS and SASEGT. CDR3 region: CASILAGGISNTGELFF. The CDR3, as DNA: TGTGCCAGCATCCTAGCGGGAGGAATCTCGAACACCGGGGAGCTGTTTTTT.

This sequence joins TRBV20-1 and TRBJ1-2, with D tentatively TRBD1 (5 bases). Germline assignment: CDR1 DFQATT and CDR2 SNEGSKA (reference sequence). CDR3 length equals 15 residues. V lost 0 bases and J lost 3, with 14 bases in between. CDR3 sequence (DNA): TGCAGTGCTAGAGATCCCAGGGCGACGGACTATGGCTACACCTTC. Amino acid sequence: CSARDPRATDYGYTF.

The CDR3 coding sequence is TGTGCCAGCACCCTCGAAGTGCTATTCCAAGAGACCCAGTACTTC. This encodes CASTLEVLFQETQYF. The V gene is TRBV7-2, the J gene TRBJ2-5; no clear D gene. Germline-derived CDR1 and CDR2 are SGHTA and FQGNSA. V was trimmed by 7 bases and J by 1 base, leaving 16 bases between them. This CDR3 is 15 amino acids long.